The T cell receptor beta chain described here comes from a study of cytomegalovirus exposure and HLA in healthy donors. Study-level findings and limits: The majority of TCR sequences were rare, yet some public TCRs appeared in many donors. According to a later analysis, most TCR beta chains associated with CMV appeared HLA-restricted. A later examination showed that TCR association rates differed by HLA locus, with DRB1 most and HLA-C fewest.

Healthy donors of bone marrow made up the group. The V gene's germline CDR1 is DFQATT and CDR2 SNEGSKA (reference sequence). This CDR3 contains 11 residues. V was shortened by 5 bases and J by 5 bases, with 6 bases between the two germline ends. The PCR made use of 60 Vbeta and 13 Jbeta primers. The repertoire was sequenced with immunoSEQ multiplex PCR; TCRdb's copy has only in-frame clones and lacks some. The data show about 120,000 clones, approximately 70% seen once. Remarks on this clone: The antigen remains undetermined.

Sequencing was performed on PBMCs. V usage is TRBV20-1 and J usage is TRBJ1-4; D is undetermined. This TCR was sampled from a woman aged 25 to 39 in good health and CMV-seronegative. The chain's CDR3 is CSARRNEKLFF. The CDR3 DNA follows: TGCAGTGCTCGGAGGAATGAAAAACTGTTTTTT.